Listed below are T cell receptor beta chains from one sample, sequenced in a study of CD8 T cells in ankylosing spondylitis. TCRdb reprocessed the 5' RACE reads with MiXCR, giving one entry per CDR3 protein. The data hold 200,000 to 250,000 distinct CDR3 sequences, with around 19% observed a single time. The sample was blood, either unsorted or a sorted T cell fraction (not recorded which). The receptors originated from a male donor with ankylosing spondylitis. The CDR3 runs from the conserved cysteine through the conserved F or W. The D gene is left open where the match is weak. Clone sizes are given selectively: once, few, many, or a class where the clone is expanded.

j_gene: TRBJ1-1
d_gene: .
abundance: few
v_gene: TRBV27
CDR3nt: TGTGCCAGCAGGGACCCGGTACTGCTGAACACTGAAGCTTTCTTT
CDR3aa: CASRDPVLLNTEAFF

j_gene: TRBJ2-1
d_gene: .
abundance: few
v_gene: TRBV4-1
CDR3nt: TGCGCCAGCAGCCCCCACCTGGGAGGGGGCATATCGGGACTCTCGGGGGTAAATGAGCAGTTCTTC
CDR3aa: CASSPHLGGGISGLSGVNEQFF

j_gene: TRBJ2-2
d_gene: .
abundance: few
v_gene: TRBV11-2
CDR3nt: TGTGCCAGCAGCTTAGCAGGGCCCGGGGAGCTGTTTTTT
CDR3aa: CASSLAGPGELFF

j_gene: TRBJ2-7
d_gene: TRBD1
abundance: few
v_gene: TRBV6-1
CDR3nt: TGTGCCAGCGCGTGGACAGGGGAAAGCTACGAGCAGTACTTC
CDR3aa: CASAWTGESYEQYF

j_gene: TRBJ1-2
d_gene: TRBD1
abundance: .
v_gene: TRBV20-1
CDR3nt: TGCAGTGCTAGAGACGGACAGGGGGCGATCTATGGCTACACCTTC
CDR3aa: CSARDGQGAIYGYTF

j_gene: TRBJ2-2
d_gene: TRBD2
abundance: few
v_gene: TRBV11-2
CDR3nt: TGTGCCAGCAGCTCCCCCCAACTAGCGGGGGGGCCAGGAACCGGGGAGCTGTTTTTT
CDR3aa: CASSSPQLAGGPGTGELFF

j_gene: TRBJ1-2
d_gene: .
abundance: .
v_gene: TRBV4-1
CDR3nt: TGCGCCAGCAGCCAACGGGCAGGAGGTAGCTATGGCTACACCTTC
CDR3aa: CASSQRAGGSYGYTF

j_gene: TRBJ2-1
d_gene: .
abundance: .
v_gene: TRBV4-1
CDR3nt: TGCGCCAGCAGCCATGTGGGGATGGAGCAGTTCTTC
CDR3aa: CASSHVGMEQFF

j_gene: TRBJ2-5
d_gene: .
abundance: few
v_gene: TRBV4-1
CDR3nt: TGCGCCAGCAGCAAACACGTATTGGGGGGAGAGACCCAGTACTTC
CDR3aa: CASSKHVLGGETQYF

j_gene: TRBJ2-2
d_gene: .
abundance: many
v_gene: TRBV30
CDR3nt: TGTGCCTGGAGTGTAAGGATCAGGTCTGCCGGGGAGCTGTTTTTT
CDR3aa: CAWSVRIRSAGELFF

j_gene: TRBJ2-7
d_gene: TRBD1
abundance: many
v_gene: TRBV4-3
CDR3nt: TGCGCCAGCAGCCAAGACAGGGGGCCTTACGAGCAGTACTTC
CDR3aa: CASSQDRGPYEQYF

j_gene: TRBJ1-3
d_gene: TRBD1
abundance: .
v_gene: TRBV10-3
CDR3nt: TGTGCCATCAGTGAGCCCGACAGGGGGCTTGGAAACACCATATATTTT
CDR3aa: CAISEPDRGLGNTIYF

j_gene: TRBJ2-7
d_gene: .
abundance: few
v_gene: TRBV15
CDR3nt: TGTGCCACCAGCTTGACAGACCTCTCCTACGAGCAGTACTTC
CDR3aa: CATSLTDLSYEQYF

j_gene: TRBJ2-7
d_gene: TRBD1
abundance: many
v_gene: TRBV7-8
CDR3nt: TGTGCCAGCAGCGGACAGGGTTACGAGCAGTACTTC
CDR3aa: CASSGQGYEQYF

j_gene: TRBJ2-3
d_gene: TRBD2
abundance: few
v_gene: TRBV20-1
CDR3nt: TGCAGTGCCTCCGTGAGCGGGAGGGCCTTAGATACGCAGTATTTT
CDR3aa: CSASVSGRALDTQYF

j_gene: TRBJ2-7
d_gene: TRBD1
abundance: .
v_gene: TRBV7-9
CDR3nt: TGTGCCAGCAGCATGAGACAGGGAATGGGCGAGCAGTACTTC
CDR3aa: CASSMRQGMGEQYF

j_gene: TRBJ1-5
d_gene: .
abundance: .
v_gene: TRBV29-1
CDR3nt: TGCAGCGTGACAACAGGGAATAGCAATCAGCCCCAGCATTTT
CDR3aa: CSVTTGNSNQPQHF

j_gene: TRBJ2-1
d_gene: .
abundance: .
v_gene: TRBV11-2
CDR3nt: TGTGCCAGCAGCTTAGTGGGGGGCCCCTACAATGAGCAGTTCTTC
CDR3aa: CASSLVGGPYNEQFF

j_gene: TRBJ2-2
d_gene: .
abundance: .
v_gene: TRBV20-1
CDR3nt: TGCAGCGTCCTAGGTTCCAGGAACACCGGGGAGCTGTTTTTT
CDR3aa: CSVLGSRNTGELFF

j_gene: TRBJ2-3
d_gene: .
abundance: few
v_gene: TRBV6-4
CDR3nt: TGTGCCAGCAGTGAACACGACACTAGTAGCACAGATACGCAGTATTTT
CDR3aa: CASSEHDTSSTDTQYF

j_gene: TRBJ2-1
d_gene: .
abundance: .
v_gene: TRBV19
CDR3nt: TGTGCCAGTAGTTGGTCTTACAATGAGCAGTTCTTC
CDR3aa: CASSWSYNEQFF

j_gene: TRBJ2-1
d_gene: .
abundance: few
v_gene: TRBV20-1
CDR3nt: TGCAGTGCCTGGGCGGAAAGCTCCTACAATGAGCAGTTCTTC
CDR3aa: CSAWAESSYNEQFF

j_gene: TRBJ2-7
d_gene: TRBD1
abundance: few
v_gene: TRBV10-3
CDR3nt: TGTGCCATCAGCCATCCGGGACAGTCAGCCTACGAGCAGTACTTC
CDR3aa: CAISHPGQSAYEQYF

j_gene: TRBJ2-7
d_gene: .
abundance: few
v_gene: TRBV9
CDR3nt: TGTGCCAGCAGCGAGGGGGCGGGGATTAGGGAGCAGTACTTC
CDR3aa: CASSEGAGIREQYF

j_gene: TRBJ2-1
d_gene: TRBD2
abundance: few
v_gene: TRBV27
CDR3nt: TGTGCCAGCACTAGCGGGACTTACAATGAGCAGTTCTTC
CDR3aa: CASTSGTYNEQFF

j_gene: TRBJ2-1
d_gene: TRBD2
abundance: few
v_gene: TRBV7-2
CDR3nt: TGTGCCAGCAGCTTAGCGGGGGGGGTGAACAATGAGCAGTTCTTC
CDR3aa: CASSLAGGVNNEQFF

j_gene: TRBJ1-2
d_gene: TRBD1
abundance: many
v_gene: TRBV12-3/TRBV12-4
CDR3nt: TGTGCCAGCAGTGACAGGGTCGGCCACACCTTC
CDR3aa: CASSDRVGHTF

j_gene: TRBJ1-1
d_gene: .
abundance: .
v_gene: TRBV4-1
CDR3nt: TGCGCCAGCAGCCAAGGACAGTATGAAGCTTTCTTT
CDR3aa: CASSQGQYEAFF

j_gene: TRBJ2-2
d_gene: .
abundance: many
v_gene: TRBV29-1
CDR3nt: TGCAGCACAACCGACTCCGGGGGGGAGCTGTTTTTT
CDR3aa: CSTTDSGGELFF

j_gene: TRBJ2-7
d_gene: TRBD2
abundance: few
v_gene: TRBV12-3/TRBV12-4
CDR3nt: TGTGCCAGCAGTTTGGGAGGGTACTACGAGCAGTACTTC
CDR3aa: CASSLGGYYEQYF

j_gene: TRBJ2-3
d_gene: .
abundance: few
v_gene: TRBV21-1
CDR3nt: TGTGCCAGCCCCCGTTGTGGGGGTTGGCCAGATACGCAGTATTTT
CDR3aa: CASPRCGGWPDTQYF

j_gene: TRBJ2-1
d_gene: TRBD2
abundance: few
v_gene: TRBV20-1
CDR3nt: TGCAGTGGCCTACTAGCGGACCTTTACAATGAGCAGTTCTTC
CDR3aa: CSGLLADLYNEQFF

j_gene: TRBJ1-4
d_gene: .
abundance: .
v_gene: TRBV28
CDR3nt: TGTGCCAGCAGTTTACCCCTGGCCGGACTAAATGAAAAACTGTTTTTT
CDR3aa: CASSLPLAGLNEKLFF

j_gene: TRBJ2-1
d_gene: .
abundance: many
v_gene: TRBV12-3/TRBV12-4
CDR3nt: TGTGCCAGCAGTTTGGGGAATGAGCAGTTCTTC
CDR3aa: CASSLGNEQFF

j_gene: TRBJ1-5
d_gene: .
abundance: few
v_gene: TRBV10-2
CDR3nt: TGCGCCAGCAGTGAGTCGGGGTTCTATCAGCCCCAGCATTTT
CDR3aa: CASSESGFYQPQHF

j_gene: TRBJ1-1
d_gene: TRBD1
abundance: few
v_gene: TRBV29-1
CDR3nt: TGCAGCGTTGAAGAGGCGGACAGGTGGGATTCTGAAGCTTTCTTT
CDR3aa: CSVEEADRWDSEAFF

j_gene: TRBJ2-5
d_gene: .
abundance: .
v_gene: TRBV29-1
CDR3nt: TGCAGCGTTGAACTGGGGCTGTTGTACCAAGAGACCCAGTACTTC
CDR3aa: CSVELGLLYQETQYF

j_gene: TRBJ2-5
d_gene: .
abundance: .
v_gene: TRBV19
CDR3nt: TGTGCCAGTAGTATAGATCTGGAAGAGACCCAGTACTTC
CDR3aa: CASSIDLEETQYF

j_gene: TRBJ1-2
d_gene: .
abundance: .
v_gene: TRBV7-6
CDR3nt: TGTGCCAGCAGCCCCCGGGCGTCGGGCTATGGCTACACCTTC
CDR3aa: CASSPRASGYGYTF

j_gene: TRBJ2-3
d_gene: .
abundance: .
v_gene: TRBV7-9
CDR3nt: TGTGCCAGCAAGAATCAGTGGGCTAGCCTCACAGTTACGCAGTATTTT
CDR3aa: CASKNQWASLTVTQYF

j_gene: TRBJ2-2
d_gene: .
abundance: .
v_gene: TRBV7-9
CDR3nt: TGTGCCAGCAGCGCGACTGGCACCGGGGAGCTGTTTTTT
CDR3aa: CASSATGTGELFF

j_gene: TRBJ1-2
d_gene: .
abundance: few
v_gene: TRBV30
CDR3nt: TGTGCCTGGAGTGTACTGGTGGATGGCTACACCTTC
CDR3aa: CAWSVLVDGYTF

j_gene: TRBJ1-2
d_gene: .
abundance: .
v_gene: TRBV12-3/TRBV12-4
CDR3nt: TGTGCCAGCAGTTGGACTGACAACTATGGCTACACCTTC
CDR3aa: CASSWTDNYGYTF

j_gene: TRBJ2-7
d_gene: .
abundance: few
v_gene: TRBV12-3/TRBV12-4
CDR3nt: TGTGCCAGCAGCCCCACCGGGGGCGGCCACGAGCAGTACTTC
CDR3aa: CASSPTGGGHEQYF

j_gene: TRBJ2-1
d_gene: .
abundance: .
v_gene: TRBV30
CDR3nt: TGTGCCTGGAGTTCCGACAGCAGTGAGCAGTTCTTC
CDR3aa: CAWSSDSSEQFF